This is a list of T cell receptor beta chains from one sample in a study of vaccination and CD4 T cells after COVID-19. For these receptors, no antigen is known. TCRdb passed the PCR reads through MiXCR, listing each CDR3 protein once. The table shows approximately 12,000 distinct CDR3 sequences, with roughly 75% occurring only once. Input material: CD4+ T cells from blood, cultured in vitro. These receptors were obtained from a human donor who had recovered from COVID-19. Both conserved end residues are part of each CDR3. D genes are given only for firm matches. Some rows mark clone size as missing; the rest say once, few, many or name a class of expanded clone.

16,NA,TRBV11-2,TRBJ2-3,TRBD2,TGTGCCAGCAGCTGGACTAGCGGGAGGGTTACAGATACGCAGTATTTT,CASSWTSGRVTDTQYF
13,NA,TRBV30,TRBJ1-3,NA,TGTGCCTGGAATACAGGGAGAGGAAACACCATATATTTT,CAWNTGRGNTIYF
13,few,TRBV7-8,TRBJ1-4,NA,TGTGCCAGCAGCTTCTTTCAGGAGGGGAAACTGTTTTTT,CASSFFQEGKLFF
16,NA,TRBV2,TRBJ2-5,TRBD2,TGTGCCAGCAGGGTTTTCGCTAGCGGGAGCAAGGAGACCCAGTACTTC,CASRVFASGSKETQYF
14,NA,TRBV6-5,TRBJ1-2,TRBD1,TGTGCCAGCAGTTCGACAGGGGGCAACTATGGCTACACCTTC,CASSSTGGNYGYTF
16,NA,TRBV7-9,TRBJ1-1,NA,TGTGCCAGCAACTACCCTGCCGGGCGGGGGAACACTGAAGCTTTCTTT,CASNYPAGRGNTEAFF
15,once,TRBV11-2,TRBJ1-5,NA,TGTGCCAGCAGCTTAGACCCGAGGGGCAATCAGCCCCAGCATTTT,CASSLDPRGNQPQHF
15,NA,TRBV7-9,TRBJ2-7,NA,TGTGCCAGCAGCTCAGAATTCCGGGACTTCTACGAGCAGTACTTC,CASSSEFRDFYEQYF
15,NA,TRBV20-1,TRBJ1-1,TRBD1,TGCAGTGCTAGAGATCCCGCAGGGGGCCCAACTGAAGCTTTCTTT,CSARDPAGGPTEAFF
12,NA,TRBV6-1,TRBJ1-2,NA,TGTGCCATCAGTGTGTTGGGGGGCGGCTACACCTTC,CAISVLGGGYTF
14,NA,TRBV7-2,TRBJ2-5,TRBD1,TGTGCCAGCAGCTACCGGACAGGTCAAGAGACCCAGTACTTC,CASSYRTGQETQYF
13,NA,TRBV6-1,TRBJ1-1,NA,TGTGCCAAGTCGGCAGGGGCAAACACTGAAGCTTTCTTT,CAKSAGANTEAFF
14,NA,TRBV5-1,TRBJ1-1,NA,TGCGCCAGCAGTCCTGACTTGGTGATCACTGAAGCTTTCTTT,CASSPDLVITEAFF
11,NA,TRBV21-1,TRBJ2-1,NA,TGTGCTAAGTTCTCCTACAATGAGCAGTTCTTC,CAKFSYNEQFF
13,few,TRBV6-1,TRBJ1-5,TRBD1,TGTGCCAGCAGGGGACAGGGGGCTCAGCCCCAGCATTTT,CASRGQGAQPQHF
15,NA,TRBV6-2/TRBV6-3,TRBJ1-1,NA,TGTGCCAGCAGCCCCCCCCCGAGGGACGGCACTGAAGCTTTCTTT,CASSPPPRDGTEAFF
18,once,TRBV7-2,TRBJ2-7,NA,TGTGCCAGCAGCTTAGGGGGGAGAAGCGGGTTTATTGGCTACGAGCAGTACTTC,CASSLGGRSGFIGYEQYF
15,NA,TRBV6-2/TRBV6-3,TRBJ2-7,TRBD1,TGTGCCAGCAGGAGGCAGACAGGGGACGTCTACGAGCAGTACTTC,CASRRQTGDVYEQYF
18,once,TRBV20-1,TRBJ2-1,TRBD1,TGCAGTGCCCCCCTGGGGACAGGGGGCGCGTGGGCTTACAATGAGCAGTTCTTC,CSAPLGTGGAWAYNEQFF
12,NA,TRBV20-1,TRBJ2-3,NA,TGCAGTGCCGTCGGGGGCACAGATACGCAGTATTTT,CSAVGGTDTQYF
14,NA,TRBV25-1,TRBJ1-1,NA,TGTGCCAGCAGTGTTAAGGGACTGAACACTGAAGCTTTCTTT,CASSVKGLNTEAFF
14,NA,TRBV10-3,TRBJ1-1,TRBD1,TGTGCCATCAGAAACGGGACAGCAAACACTGAAGCTTTCTTT,CAIRNGTANTEAFF
14,once,TRBV6-1,TRBJ1-2,TRBD1,TGTGCCAGCAGCCCAGGGGGCGCAAACTATGGCTACACCTTC,CASSPGGANYGYTF
11,once,TRBV30,TRBJ1-1,NA,TGTGCCTGGAGTGTACTTAAAGTGGCTTTCTTT,CAWSVLKVAFF
15,NA,TRBV15,TRBJ1-1,TRBD1,TGTGCCACCAGCAGAGGGACAGGGCTCACCCCTGAAGCTTTCTTT,CATSRGTGLTPEAFF
13,NA,TRBV24-1,TRBJ1-1,TRBD1,TGTGCCACCAGTAGGACAGGGGGCACTGAAGCTTTCTTT,CATSRTGGTEAFF
15,NA,TRBV6-1,TRBJ1-5,NA,TGTGCCAGCTACGATCCGGGGGGGCTTTATCAGCCCCAGCATTTT,CASYDPGGLYQPQHF
13,NA,TRBV19,TRBJ1-6,NA,TGTGCCAGTGGAGGGACATCTGATTCACCCCTCCACTTT,CASGGTSDSPLHF
14,NA,TRBV6-1,TRBJ2-3,NA,TGTGCCAGCACCCCTGGGCTTAGCACAGATACGCAGTATTTT,CASTPGLSTDTQYF
12,few,TRBV28,TRBJ2-5,NA,TGTGCCAGCATGGCTAGACAAGAGACCCAGTACTTC,CASMARQETQYF
17,NA,TRBV2,TRBJ1-5,NA,TGTGCCAGTCCGGGAAGTACAGGGACCTATAGCAATCAGCCCCAGCATTTT,CASPGSTGTYSNQPQHF
17,NA,TRBV20-1,TRBJ2-1,NA,TGCAGTGCTAGGCCTGGGGTGGGCGTGGGCTCCTACAATGAGCAGTTCTTC,CSARPGVGVGSYNEQFF
14,NA,TRBV20-1,TRBJ1-1,NA,TGCAGTGCTAGGGACAGTAGTGTGTTCACTGAAGCTTTCTTT,CSARDSSVFTEAFF
18,NA,TRBV15,TRBJ1-4,TRBD1,TGTGCCACCAGCAGAGAAGGATGGACAGGGGGCCGCGGAGAAAAACTGTTTTTT,CATSREGWTGGRGEKLFF
14,NA,TRBV6-2/TRBV6-3,TRBJ2-1,TRBD2,TGTGCCAGCAGTCCAAAGGTAGCGGGAGTGGAGCAGTTCTTC,CASSPKVAGVEQFF
18,NA,TRBV6-1,TRBJ1-5,TRBD1,TGTGCCAGCAGTCTCCCGCTCCGGGACAGGGTAGGGGAGCAGCCCCAGCATTTT,CASSLPLRDRVGEQPQHF
15,NA,TRBV5-1,TRBJ2-5,TRBD2,TGCGCCAGCAGTTCAGGACTAGCGTATTCGGAGACCCAGTACTTC,CASSSGLAYSETQYF
15,NA,TRBV19,TRBJ1-5,NA,TGTGCCAGTAGCGCGTTGGGGGGGAGCAATCAGCCCCAGCATTTT,CASSALGGSNQPQHF
13,NA,TRBV30,TRBJ1-2,NA,TGTGCCTGGCGCCCTGGGGCGCTCTATGGCTACACCTTC,CAWRPGALYGYTF
16,NA,TRBV6-2/TRBV6-3,TRBJ2-1,TRBD1,TGTGCCAGCAGAGTCATGGGACAGGGAATTAACAATGAGCAGTTCTTC,CASRVMGQGINNEQFF
15,NA,TRBV7-9,TRBJ1-2,TRBD1,TGTGCCAGCAGCCCTCAGTATGGACAGGGAAATGGCTACACCTTC,CASSPQYGQGNGYTF
14,NA,TRBV6-1,TRBJ2-3,NA,TGTGCCAGCACGAAGACAGGTTTCGGAGATACGCAGTATTTT,CASTKTGFGDTQYF
14,NA,TRBV7-2,TRBJ2-1,TRBD2,TGTGCCAGCAGCGTATGGGGACTACTTCATGAGCAGTTCTTC,CASSVWGLLHEQFF
15,NA,TRBV11-2,TRBJ1-2,NA,TGTGCCAGCAGCTCTCGGACAGTTTCTACTAGTGGCTACACCTTC,CASSSRTVSTSGYTF
15,NA,TRBV6-1,TRBJ2-1,TRBD1,TGTGCCAGCAGTGTCGACAGGGGGCTCTACAATGAGCAGTTCTTC,CASSVDRGLYNEQFF
13,NA,TRBV20-1,TRBJ2-3,NA,TGCAGTGCTAGAGCCCTGGGGAGGGATACGCAGTATTTT,CSARALGRDTQYF
14,NA,TRBV28,TRBJ1-2,NA,TGTGCCAGCAGTTTATCCGGGGGCTCGGGTGGCTACACCTTC,CASSLSGGSGGYTF
14,once,TRBV20-1,TRBJ2-2,NA,TGCAGTGCTAGACCAGGGACGAACACCGGGGAGCTGTTTTTT,CSARPGTNTGELFF
13,NA,TRBV30,TRBJ1-5,NA,TGTGCCTGGAGTAGGGGGACGGAGGGGCCCCAGCATTTT,CAWSRGTEGPQHF
13,NA,TRBV6-2/TRBV6-3,TRBJ2-7,NA,TGTGCCAGCAGTTACTCGAGTTCGTGGGAGCAGTACTTC,CASSYSSSWEQYF
13,NA,TRBV4-2,TRBJ2-3,NA,TGTGCCAGCAGCCAAGATCAAGAAGATACGCAGTATTTT,CASSQDQEDTQYF
23,NA,TRBV4-3,TRBJ1-6,NA,NA,CASTNQTSMYLCASRPNNSPLHF
17,NA,TRBV4-3,TRBJ1-6,TRBD1,TGCGCCAGCAGTCATGATATTGGGACAGGCCTTAATTCACCCCTCCACTTT,CASSHDIGTGLNSPLHF